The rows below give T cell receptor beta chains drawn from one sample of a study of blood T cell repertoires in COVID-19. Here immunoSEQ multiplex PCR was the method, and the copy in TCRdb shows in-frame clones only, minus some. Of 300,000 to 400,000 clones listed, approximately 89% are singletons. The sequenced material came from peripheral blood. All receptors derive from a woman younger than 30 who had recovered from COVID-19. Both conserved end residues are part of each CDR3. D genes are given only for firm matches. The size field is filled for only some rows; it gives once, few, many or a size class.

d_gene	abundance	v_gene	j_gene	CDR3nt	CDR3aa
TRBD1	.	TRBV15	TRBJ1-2	TGTGCCACCAGTCAGGACAGGGGCTATGGCTACACCTTC	CATSQDRGYGYTF
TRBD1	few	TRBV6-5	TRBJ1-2	TGTGCCAGCAGTCGACAGGGGGCGCCTCCCGGCTACACCTTC	CASSRQGAPPGYTF
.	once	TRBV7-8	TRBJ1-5	TGTGCCAGCAGCCAAGAGCGCGGTCAGCCCCAGCATTTT	CASSQERGQPQHF
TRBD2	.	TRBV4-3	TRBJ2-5	TGCGCCAGCAGCCAAGATGAGGGACTAGGGGGAGAGACCCAGTACTTC	CASSQDEGLGGETQYF
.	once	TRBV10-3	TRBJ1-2	TGTGCCATCAGTGAGACTTTCCGGGATGGCTACACCTTC	CAISETFRDGYTF
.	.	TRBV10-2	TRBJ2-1	TGCGCCAGCAGTGAATTGAGTGTTGCGGGTGAGCAGTTCTTC	CASSELSVAGEQFF
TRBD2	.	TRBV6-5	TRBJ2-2	TGTGCCAGCACCCGTAGCGGGAGATCCGGGGAGCTGTTTTTT	CASTRSGRSGELFF
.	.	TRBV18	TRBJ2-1	TGTGCCAGCTCACCAACCTATCGCTCCTACAATGAGCAGTTCTTC	CASSPTYRSYNEQFF
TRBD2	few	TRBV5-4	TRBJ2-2	TGTGCCAGCAGGGACCCTAGCGGGAGCACCGGGGAGCTGTTTTTT	CASRDPSGSTGELFF
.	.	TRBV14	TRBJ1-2	TGTGCCAGCAGCCAAGCTAGGGGAGGCTATGGCTACACCTTC	CASSQARGGYGYTF
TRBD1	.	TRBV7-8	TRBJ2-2	TGTGCCAGCAGCCGGGACAGGGTGCGGGGATCGCCACTGGCTGGGGAGCTGTTTTTT	CASSRDRVRGSPLAGELFF